Below are 14 T cell receptor beta chains sequenced from a single sample in a study of OX40 agonist ivuxolimab in advanced cancers. The assay was immunoSEQ multiplex PCR, and TCRdb's table has in-frame clones only and misses some. The data hold around 100,000 clones, with 85% to 90% observed a single time. The sample in question was CD4+ or CD8+ T cells sorted from blood, obtained in a trial of the OX40 agonist ivuxolimab. The receptors shown here come from an adult with an advanced solid tumor such as melanoma, head and neck, liver or kidney cancer.

Here the CDR3 reads CASSASGGSGNTIYF. In DNA form, the CDR3 reads TGTGCCAGCAGCGCTTCAGGGGGCTCTGGAAACACCATATATTTT. This chain connects TRBV5-5 to TRBJ1-3; 7 nucleotides match TRBD1. Germline trimming cut 4 bases from V and 0 bases from J; bases unmatched to any gene: 4. The CDR3 covers 15 residues. Germline-derived CDR1 and CDR2 are SGHKS and YYEKEE (reference sequence). The full variable domain, completed using reference TRBV5-5 and TRBJ1-3, is DAGVTQSPTHLIKTRGQQVTLRCSPISGHKSVSWYQQVLGQGPQFIFQYYEKEERGRGNFPDRFSARQFPNYSSELNVNALLLGDSALYLCASSASGGSGNTIYFGEGSWLTVV.

The rearrangement links TRBV12-5 to TRBJ1-5, with 9 bases fitting TRBD1. V shed 6 bases, J shed 6 bases, and the junction held 6 bases outside the gene matches. CDR1 and CDR2 (germline): LGHNT, FRNRAP. The CDR3 is 14 amino acids. The CDR3 loop is CASGPQGAGQPQHF. The CDR3 DNA reads as TGTGCTAGTGGACCACAGGGGGCCGGTCAGCCCCAGCATTTT.

This clone has just one count. This chain links TRBV7-9 with TRBJ1-1; D is ambiguous. V lost 2 bases and J lost 7, with 23 bases in between. Germline CDR1 SEHNR, CDR2 FQNEAQ (reference sequence). The CDR3 sequence is 17 residues long. The CDR3 DNA is TGTGCCAGCAGCTTATACTGGGGTACAGAAGGGCAACTTGAAGCTTTCTTT. This translates into CASSLYWGTEGQLEAFF.

V and J are TRBV5-1 and TRBJ2-3; a weak D match, TRBD2 (6 bases). The CDR3 extends over 14 amino acids. The ends were cut back, 0 bases at V and 1 base at J, with 6 bases in the middle. Per germline, CDR1 SGHRS and CDR2 YFSETQ. The CDR3 DNA reads TGCGCCAGCAGCTTGGGCGGGGGCACAGATACGCAGTATTTT. Translated: CASSLGGGTDTQYF.

This chain links TRBV5-6 with TRBJ1-1, with D unresolved. CDR3 length: 17 amino acids. The germline gives CDR1 SGHDT, CDR2 YYEEEE. V was shortened by 0 bases and J by 0 bases, with 15 bases between the two germline ends. The CDR3 sequence: CASSLVLDGRMNTEAFF. CDR3 sequence (DNA): TGTGCCAGCAGCTTGGTACTGGACGGACGTATGAACACTGAAGCTTTCTTT.

The CDR3 is CASSLPDNIGYTF. CDR3 in DNA: TGTGCCAGCAGCTTACCGGACAATATTGGCTACACCTTC. The chain employs TRBV11-2 and TRBJ1-2; possible D gene TRBD1, 5 bases. V dropped 2 bases and J dropped 7 bases, with 11 bases sitting between them. Germline CDR1 reads SGHAT; CDR2 reads FQNNGV. CDR3 length equals 13 residues.

This sequence joins TRBV4-3 and TRBJ2-1; D is possibly TRBD2 (6 bases). Per the germline V gene, CDR1 is LGHNA and CDR2 is YSLEER. The germline V and J ends were trimmed by 0 bases and 0 bases, with 12 bases remaining between them. The CDR3 extends over 17 amino acids. The CDR3 region has the DNA TGCGCCAGCAGCCAAGAAGGAGGGGAGTCCTCCTACAATGAGCAGTTCTTC. Residues: CASSQEGGESSYNEQFF.

This clone appeared once. J is TRBJ2-7 and V is TRBV7-9, with 7 bases that match TRBD1. V lost 6 bases and J lost 4; bases outside the gene matches: 12. CDR3 size: 15 residues. In germline, CDR1 is SEHNR, CDR2 FQNEAQ (reference sequence). The DNA of the CDR3 is TGTGCCAGCAGTCTCGGGGCAGGGGGTGTTTACGAGCAGTACTTC. As protein: CASSLGAGGVYEQYF.

The table lists this clone with a count of one. This chain connects TRBV7-2 to TRBJ2-2; the match to TRBD2 covers 11 bases. Trimming removed 5 bases from V and 4 bases from J; junction bases left unmatched: 3. Germline CDR1 reads SGHTA; CDR2 reads FQGNSA. This CDR3 is 15 amino acids long. The CDR3, as DNA: TGTGCCAGCAGCCTCGGACTAGCGGGCACCGGGGAGCTGTTTTTT. This encodes CASSLGLAGTGELFF.

This rearrangement joins TRBV2 to TRBJ2-1, with 8 bases identical to TRBD1. CDR3 length: 15 residues. V shed 8 bases, J shed 7 bases, and the junction held 13 bases outside the gene matches. Germline V gene data show CDR1 as SNHLY and CDR2 as FYNNEI. The CDR3: CASQLWQGASNEQFF. The DNA of the CDR3 is TGTGCCAGCCAATTGTGGCAGGGGGCTTCGAATGAGCAGTTCTTC.

V usage is TRBV9 and J usage is TRBJ1-1, with D possibly TRBD1 on 5 matching bases. The V end lost 4 bases, the J end lost 3 bases, and 13 bases lay between the germline ends. This CDR3 contains 14 residues. Germline CDR1 SGDLS, CDR2 YYNGEE. Written as DNA, the CDR3 is TGTGCCAGCAGCCCTTACAGGATGGACACTGAAGCTTTCTTT. Its protein is CASSPYRMDTEAFF.

The CDR3 sequence is CASFSPSYSNQPQHF. The CDR3 DNA reads TGTGCCAGTTTTAGCCCATCTTATAGCAATCAGCCCCAGCATTTT. V is TRBV28 and J is TRBJ1-5, with D uncertain. Trimming shortened V by 9 bases and J by 0 bases, and 15 bases separated the two germline ends. This CDR3 is 15 amino acids long. Germline CDR1 is MDHEN and CDR2 is SYDVKM.

The gene calls are TRBV15 and TRBJ2-3, with D hard to call. V lost 0 bases, J lost 8 bases, and 6 bases lay in between. The germline CDR1 and CDR2 sequences are LNHNV and YYDKDF (reference sequence). The CDR3 contains 12 residues. The CDR3 DNA reads as TGTGCCACCAGCAGAGATGCAAGTACGCAGTATTTT. Its translation is CATSRDASTQYF.

The chain employs TRBV21-1 and TRBJ1-5; TRBD1, the table's D call, lacks a check against the DNA. TRBV21-1 is noted as a pseudogene. The CDR3 runs 20 residues. The CDR3 DNA follows: TGTGCCAGCAGCAAAACGAATCGGGACAGGGAACGATATAGCAATCAGCCCCAGCATTTT. Translated: CASSKTNRDRERYSNQPQHF.